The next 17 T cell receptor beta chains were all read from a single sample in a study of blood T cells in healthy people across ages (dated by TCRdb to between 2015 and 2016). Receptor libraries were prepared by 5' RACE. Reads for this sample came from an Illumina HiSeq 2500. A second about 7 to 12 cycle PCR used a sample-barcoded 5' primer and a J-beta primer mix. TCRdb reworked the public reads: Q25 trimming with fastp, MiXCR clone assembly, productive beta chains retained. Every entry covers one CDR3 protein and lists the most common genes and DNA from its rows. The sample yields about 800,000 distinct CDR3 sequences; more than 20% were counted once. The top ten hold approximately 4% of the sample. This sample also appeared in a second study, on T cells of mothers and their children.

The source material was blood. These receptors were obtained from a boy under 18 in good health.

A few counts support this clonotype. DNA of the CDR3: TGTGCCAGCTTCCAGGGGACTGAAGCTTTCTTT. It is translated as CASFQGTEAFF. This sequence joins TRBV6-5 and TRBJ1-1; D may be TRBD1 (6 bases). Germline CDR1 reads MNHEY; CDR2 reads SVGAGI. The V end lost 8 bases, the J end lost 5 bases, and 9 bases lay between the germline ends. The CDR3 totals 11 residues.

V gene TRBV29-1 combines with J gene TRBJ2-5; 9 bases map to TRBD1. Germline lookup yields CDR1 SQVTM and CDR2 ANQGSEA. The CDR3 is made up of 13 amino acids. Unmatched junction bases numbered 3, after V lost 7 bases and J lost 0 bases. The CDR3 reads CSGTGVYQETQYF. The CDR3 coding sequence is TGCAGCGGGACAGGGGTGTACCAAGAGACCCAGTACTTC. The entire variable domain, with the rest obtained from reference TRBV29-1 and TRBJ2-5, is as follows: SAVISQKPSRDICQRGTSLTIQCQVDSQVTMMFWYRQQPGQSLTLIATANQGSEATYESGFVIDKFPISRPNLTFSTLTVSNMSPEDSSIYLCSGTGVYQETQYFGPGTRLLVL.

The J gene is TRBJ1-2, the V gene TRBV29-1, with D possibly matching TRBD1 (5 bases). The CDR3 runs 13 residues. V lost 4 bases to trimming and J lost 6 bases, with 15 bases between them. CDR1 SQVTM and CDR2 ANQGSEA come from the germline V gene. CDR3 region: CSVGGRGGDGYTF. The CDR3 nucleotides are TGCAGCGTTGGGGGACGAGGAGGGGATGGCTACACCTTC.

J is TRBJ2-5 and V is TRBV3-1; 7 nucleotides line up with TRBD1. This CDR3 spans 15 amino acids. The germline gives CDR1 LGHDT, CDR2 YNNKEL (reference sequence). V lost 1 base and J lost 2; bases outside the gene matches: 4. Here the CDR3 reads CASSQVGQKQETQYF. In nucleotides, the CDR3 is TGTGCCAGCAGCCAAGTGGGACAGAAACAAGAGACCCAGTACTTC.

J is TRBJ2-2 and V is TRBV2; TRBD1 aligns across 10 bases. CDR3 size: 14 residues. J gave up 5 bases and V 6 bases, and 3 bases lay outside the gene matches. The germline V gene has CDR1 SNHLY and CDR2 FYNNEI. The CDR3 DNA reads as TGTGCCAGCAGGACAGGGGGCTTGACCGGGGAGCTGTTTTTT. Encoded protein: CASRTGGLTGELFF.

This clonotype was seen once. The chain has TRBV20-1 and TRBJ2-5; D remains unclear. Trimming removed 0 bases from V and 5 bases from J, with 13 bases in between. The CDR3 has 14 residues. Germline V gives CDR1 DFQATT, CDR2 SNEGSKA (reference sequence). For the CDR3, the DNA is TGCAGTGCTAGAGATCGGAGAGGTTTGGAGACCCAGTACTTC. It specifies CSARDRRGLETQYF.

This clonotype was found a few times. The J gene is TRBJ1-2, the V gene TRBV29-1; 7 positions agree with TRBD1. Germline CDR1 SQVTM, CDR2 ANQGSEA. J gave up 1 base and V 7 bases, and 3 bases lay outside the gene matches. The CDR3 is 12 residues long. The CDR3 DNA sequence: TGCAGCGCCACAGGGGATAACTATGGCTACACCTTC. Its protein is CSATGDNYGYTF.

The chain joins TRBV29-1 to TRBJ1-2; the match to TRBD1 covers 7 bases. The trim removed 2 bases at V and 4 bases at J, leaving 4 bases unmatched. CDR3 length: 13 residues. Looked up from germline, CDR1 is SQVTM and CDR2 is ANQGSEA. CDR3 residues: CSVELGGGYGYTF. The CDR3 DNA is TGCAGCGTTGAATTAGGGGGCGGCTATGGCTACACCTTC.

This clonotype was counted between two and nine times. The CDR3: CASSPTQQVYEQYF. CDR3 nucleotide sequence: TGTGCCAGCTCACCCACCCAACAGGTCTACGAGCAGTACTTC. The chain uses TRBV18 and TRBJ2-5, with a possible D match to TRBD1 (5 bases). The J call may be mistaken, given a closer DNA end match to TRBJ2-7. Looked up from germline, CDR1 is KGHSH and CDR2 is LQKENI. This CDR3 comprises 14 residues.

The CDR3 DNA is TGTGCCAGCAGTCCCGGACTAGCGGACCCCAGGGATGAGCAGTTCTTC. Protein: CASSPGLADPRDEQFF. The chain recombines TRBV6-1 with TRBJ2-5, with TRBD2 matching over 10 bases. The closer fit of TRBJ2-1 to the DNA end suggests the J call may be wrong. CDR3 length equals 16 residues. Germline V gene data show CDR1 as MNHNS and CDR2 as SASEGT.

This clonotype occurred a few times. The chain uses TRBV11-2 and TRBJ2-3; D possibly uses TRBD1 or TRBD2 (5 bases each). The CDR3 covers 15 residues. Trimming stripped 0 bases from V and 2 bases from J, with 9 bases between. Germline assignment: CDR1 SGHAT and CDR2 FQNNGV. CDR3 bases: TGTGCCAGCAGCTTAGAGCCCGGGGCCACAGATACGCAGTATTTT. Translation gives CASSLEPGATDTQYF.

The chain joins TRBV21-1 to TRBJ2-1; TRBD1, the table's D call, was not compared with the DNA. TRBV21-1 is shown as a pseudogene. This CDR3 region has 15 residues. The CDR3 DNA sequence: TGTGCCAGCAGCAGAGTACAGGGGGCCTTGAATGAGCAGTTCTTC. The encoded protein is CASSRVQGALNEQFF.

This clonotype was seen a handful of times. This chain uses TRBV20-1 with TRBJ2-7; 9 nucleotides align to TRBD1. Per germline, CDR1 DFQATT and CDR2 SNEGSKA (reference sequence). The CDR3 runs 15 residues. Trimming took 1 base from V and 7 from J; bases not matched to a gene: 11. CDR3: CSARVPGTGPGEQYF. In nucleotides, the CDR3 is TGCAGTGCTAGAGTTCCCGGGACAGGGCCGGGAGAGCAGTACTTC.

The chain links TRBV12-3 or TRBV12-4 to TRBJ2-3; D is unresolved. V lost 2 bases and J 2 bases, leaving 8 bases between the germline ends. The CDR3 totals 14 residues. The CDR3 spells CASSLHRVTDTQYF. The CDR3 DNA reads TGTGCCAGCAGTTTACACCGGGTCACAGATACGCAGTATTTT.

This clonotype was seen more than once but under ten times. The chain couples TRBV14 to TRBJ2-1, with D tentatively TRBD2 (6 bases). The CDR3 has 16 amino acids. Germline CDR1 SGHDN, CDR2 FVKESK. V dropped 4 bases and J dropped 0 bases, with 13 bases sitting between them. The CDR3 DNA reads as TGTGCCAGCAGCCGACCCGGGACTTTCTCCTACAATGAGCAGTTCTTC. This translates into CASSRPGTFSYNEQFF.

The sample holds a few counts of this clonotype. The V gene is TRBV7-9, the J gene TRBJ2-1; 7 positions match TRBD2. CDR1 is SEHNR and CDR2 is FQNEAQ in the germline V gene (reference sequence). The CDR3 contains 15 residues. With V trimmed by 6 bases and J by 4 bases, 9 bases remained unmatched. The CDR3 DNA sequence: TGTGCCAGCAGGCGCCTCGGCGGGGGATACAATGAGCAGTTCTTC. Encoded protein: CASRRLGGGYNEQFF.

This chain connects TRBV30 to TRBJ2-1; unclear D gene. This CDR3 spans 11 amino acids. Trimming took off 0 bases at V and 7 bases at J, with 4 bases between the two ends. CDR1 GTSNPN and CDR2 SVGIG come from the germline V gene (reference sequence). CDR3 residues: CAWSVLNEQFF. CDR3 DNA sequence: TGTGCCTGGAGTGTATTGAATGAGCAGTTCTTC.